The sequence of this T cell receptor beta chain was determined in a study of blood T cell repertoires in COVID-19. The table came from immunoSEQ multiplex PCR; TCRdb's copy has only in-frame clones and leaves some out. Among approximately 47,000 clones listed, 80% to 90% were seen once. Material: peripheral blood. The receptor comes from a woman aged 80 or over with COVID-19, enrolled during active disease.

CDR3 residues: CASSLALAGVWDYNEQFF. Written as DNA, the CDR3 is TGTGCCAGCAGCTTAGCGCTAGCGGGAGTATGGGATTACAATGAGCAGTTCTTC. The chain is built from TRBV7-2 and TRBJ2-1, with 10 bases lining up with TRBD2. Germline V gene sequence: CDR1 SGHTA, CDR2 FQGNSA. The CDR3 covers 18 residues. The ends lost 0 bases at V and 4 bases at J; junction bases unmatched: 9.